The 24 T cell receptor beta chains below were found in one sample sequenced in a study of blood T cell repertoires in COVID-19. Some clones are missing from TCRdb's copy, which holds only in-frame ones; the method was immunoSEQ multiplex PCR. The sample yields approximately 190,000 clones, 88% seen once. The material sequenced was peripheral blood. These receptors were obtained from a man between 40 and 49 years old with active or convalescent COVID-19.

The CDR3 reads CAISDFEDRDYGYTF. In DNA, the CDR3 is TGTGCCATCAGTGATTTCGAGGACAGGGACTATGGCTACACCTTC. The J gene is TRBJ1-2, the V gene TRBV10-3; TRBD1 matches at 8 bases. V lost 3 bases to trimming and J lost 3 bases; unmatched junction nucleotides: 6. The germline CDR1 and CDR2 sequences are ENHRY and SYGVKD. The CDR3 length is 15 residues.

This clone was seen more than once but under ten times. The V gene is TRBV27, the J gene TRBJ1-1; D possibly corresponds to TRBD1 (5 bases). V lost 0 bases to trimming and J lost 3 bases, with 11 bases between them. The CDR3 covers 15 residues. CDR1 is MNHEY and CDR2 is SMNVEV in the germline V gene (reference sequence). Here the CDR3 DNA reads TGTGCCAGCAGTTTATCATGGGGCGGGGACACTGAAGCTTTCTTT. It yields the protein CASSLSWGGDTEAFF.

The gene calls are TRBV10-3 and TRBJ2-7, with D possibly matching TRBD1 (6 bases). Germline assignment: CDR1 ENHRY and CDR2 SYGVKD. The germline V and J ends were trimmed by 0 bases and 3 bases, with 15 bases remaining between them. The CDR3 has 16 residues. The CDR3 nucleotides are TGTGCCATCAGTGAGTCGAAGACAGGTTTAAACTACGAGCAGTACTTC. Its protein product is CAISESKTGLNYEQYF.

The chain combines TRBV5-4 with TRBJ1-2; D gene uncertain. The germline CDR1 and CDR2 sequences are SGHNT and YYREEE (reference sequence). Trimming pared 1 base from V and 2 bases from J, leaving 9 bases between. There are 14 residues in the CDR3. The CDR3 sequence: CASSLPGRNYGYTF. The CDR3 nucleotides are TGTGCCAGCAGCTTGCCTGGGAGGAACTATGGCTACACCTTC.

The chain carries TRBV29-1 and TRBJ1-1, with D possibly matching TRBD1 (5 bases). The CDR3 spans 12 residues. Germline lookup yields CDR1 SQVTM and CDR2 ANQGSEA. V was clipped by 2 bases and J by 5 bases, with 9 bases between them. CDR3 region: CSVELRGTEAFF. The CDR3 DNA is TGCAGCGTTGAATTGCGGGGGACTGAAGCTTTCTTT.

As to this clone: This sample includes further DNA sequences coding for the same CDR3. This rearrangement joins TRBV3-1 (or the pseudogene TRBV3-2) to TRBJ2-7, with 10 nucleotides matching TRBD1. The CDR3 length is 13 residues. The ends lost 4 bases at V and 3 bases at J; junction bases unmatched: 0. CDR1 is LGHDT and CDR2 is YNNKEL in the germline V gene (reference sequence). The CDR3 here is CASSRDRGYEQYF. Here the CDR3 DNA reads TGTGCCAGCAGCCGGGACAGGGGCTACGAGCAGTACTTC.

The CDR3 sequence: CASSQLSGDETQYF. The CDR3 DNA follows: TGTGCCAGCAGCCAACTCAGCGGGGACGAGACCCAGTACTTC. This sequence joins TRBV3-1 (or the pseudogene TRBV3-2) and TRBJ2-5, with 7 positions matching TRBD2. The V segment lost 2 bases and the J segment 5 bases; nucleotides outside the gene matches: 5. The germline V gene encodes CDR1 LGHDT and CDR2 YNNKEL (reference sequence). This CDR3 spans 14 amino acids.

V and J are TRBV13 and TRBJ2-3, with 14 bases matching TRBD2. This CDR3 spans 18 amino acids. Germline assignment: CDR1 PRHDT and CDR2 FYEKMQ (reference sequence). The V and J ends lost 5 bases and 1 base, in that order; junction bases with no gene match: 8. The CDR3 protein is CASSPGLAGEWGTDTQYF. For the CDR3, the DNA is TGTGCCAGCAGCCCGGGACTAGCGGGAGAGTGGGGCACAGATACGCAGTATTTT.

The chain carries TRBV6-6 and TRBJ1-3; a possible D gene is TRBD1 (6 bases). The CDR3 runs 16 residues. Trimming pared 5 bases from V and 0 bases from J, leaving 14 bases between. Germline assignment: CDR1 MNHNY and CDR2 SVGAGI (reference sequence). The CDR3 region is CASSAPRGASGNTIYF. CDR3 DNA: TGTGCCAGCAGTGCCCCCAGGGGCGCCTCTGGAAACACCATATATTTT.

This clone was seen only a few times. The genes are TRBV5-5 and TRBJ1-5; possible D gene TRBD1, 6 bases. There are 15 residues in the CDR3. The germline V and J ends were trimmed by 4 bases and 0 bases, with 11 bases remaining between them. The germline CDR1 and CDR2 sequences are SGHKS and YYEKEE (reference sequence). The CDR3 nucleotides read TGTGCCAGCAGCCAGGACAGCTATAGCAATCAGCCCCAGCATTTT. It codes for CASSQDSYSNQPQHF.

The chain carries TRBV5-8 and TRBJ1-5; tentatively, D is TRBD1 (5 bases). Germline CDR1 SGHTS, CDR2 YDEGEE. The CDR3 loop spans 15 amino acids. V gave up 5 bases and J gave up 2 bases, with 14 bases separating them. CDR3 residues: CASSSGSWGNQPQHF. In DNA, the CDR3 is TGTGCCAGCAGTTCAGGGTCTTGGGGCAATCAGCCCCAGCATTTT.

V usage is TRBV30 and J usage is TRBJ1-4, with unresolved D. Germline values: CDR1 GTSNPN, CDR2 SVGIG (reference sequence). This CDR3 region has 11 residues. The V gene lost 1 base and the J gene lost 8 bases, with 5 bases spanning the gap. In DNA form, the CDR3 reads TGTGCCTGGAGTGGTGAGGAAAAACTGTTTTTT. Translation: CAWSGEEKLFF.

The rearrangement uses TRBV7-9 and TRBJ1-1; 8 bases agree with TRBD1. The CDR3 spans 12 residues. Germline-derived CDR1 and CDR2 are SEHNR and FQNEAQ (reference sequence). The trim removed 8 bases at V and 4 bases at J, leaving 3 bases unmatched. CDR3 amino acids: CASGGTGTEAFF. In nucleotides, the CDR3 is TGTGCCAGCGGAGGGACAGGCACTGAAGCTTTCTTT.

This clone appeared once. V usage is TRBV28 and J usage is TRBJ1-1, with D maybe TRBD1 (6 bases). Trimming took 7 bases from V and 4 from J, leaving 16 bases between them. Germline V gives CDR1 MDHEN, CDR2 SYDVKM. The CDR3 has 14 residues. For the CDR3, the DNA is TGTGCCAGCATTTCTGGGGGGGCGCCCACTGAAGCTTTCTTT. This sequence encodes CASISGGAPTEAFF.

The chain has TRBV4-1 and TRBJ2-1, with D tentatively TRBD2 (6 bases). V gave up 0 bases and J gave up 12 bases, with 15 bases separating them. This CDR3 spans 14 amino acids. Germline V lookup: CDR1 MGHRA, CDR2 YSYEKL. DNA of the CDR3: TGCGCCAGCAGCCAAGATCGGGAGACAACCAGGCAGTTCTTC. It codes for CASSQDRETTRQFF.

This chain joins TRBV15 and TRBJ1-1, with TRBD1 matching over 9 bases. The CDR3 sequence is 17 residues long. J lost 5 bases, V lost 0 bases, and 10 bases had no gene match. Germline V gene sequence: CDR1 LNHNV, CDR2 YYDKDF (reference sequence). Written as DNA, the CDR3 is TGTGCCACCAGCAGAGAACAGGGGGCGATGGTAGGTACTGAAGCTTTCTTT. Protein sequence: CATSREQGAMVGTEAFF. The full variable domain, with the rest looked up from reference TRBV15 and TRBJ1-1, is DAMVIQNPRYQVTQFGKPVTLSCSQTLNHNVMYWYQQKSSQAPKLLFHYYDKDFNNEADTPDNFQSRRPNTSFCFLDIRSPGLGDTAMYLCATSREQGAMVGTEAFFGQGTRLTVV.

This clone has just a few counts. The rearrangement uses TRBV3-1 (or the pseudogene TRBV3-2) and TRBJ1-1; TRBD1 matches 9 bases. This CDR3 comprises 17 residues. The germline V gene has CDR1 LGHDT and CDR2 YNNKEL (reference sequence). The trim removed 2 bases at V and 5 bases at J, leaving 12 bases unmatched. CDR3 nucleotide sequence: TGTGCCAGCAGCCAAAGGGGGGGGACAGGGCGAGGGACTGAAGCTTTCTTT. It yields the protein CASSQRGGTGRGTEAFF.

The chain employs TRBV19 and TRBJ1-5; D might be TRBD1 (5 bases). Trimming took off 5 bases at V and 0 bases at J, with 11 bases between the two ends. The CDR3 is made up of 15 amino acids. The germline V gene encodes CDR1 LNHDA and CDR2 SQIVND (reference sequence). The CDR3 is CASSQGTYSNQPQHF. The CDR3 bases are TGTGCCAGTAGTCAGGGAACATATAGCAATCAGCCCCAGCATTTT.

V gene TRBV9 combines with J gene TRBJ2-7; perhaps TRBD2 as D (5 bases). In germline, CDR1 is SGDLS, CDR2 YYNGEE. V lost 3 bases and J lost 0, with 16 bases in between. The CDR3 covers 16 residues. The chain's CDR3 is CASSGKLGPRSYEQYF. CDR3 DNA: TGTGCCAGCAGCGGTAAACTAGGACCTCGCTCCTACGAGCAGTACTTC. Looking up the rest from reference TRBV9 and TRBJ2-7 gives the full variable domain: DSGVTQTPKHLITATGQRVTLRCSPRSGDLSVYWYQQSLDQGLQFLIQYYNGEERAKGNILERFSAQQFPDLHSELNLSSLELGDSALYFCASSGKLGPRSYEQYFGPGTRLTVT.

The genes are TRBV27 and TRBJ1-1, with 11 bases aligning to TRBD1. CDR1 and CDR2 from the germline V gene are MNHEY and SMNVEV (reference sequence). Losses at the gene ends were 3 bases for V and 4 bases for J; bases not matched to a gene: 7. The CDR3 length is 16 residues. The CDR3 here is CASSFLGTGGGTEAFF. The DNA of the CDR3 is TGTGCCAGCAGTTTCCTCGGGACAGGGGGAGGCACTGAAGCTTTCTTT.

This chain uses TRBV2 with TRBJ1-4; the D gene is possibly TRBD1 (5 bases). CDR3 length equals 14 residues. Germline values: CDR1 SNHLY, CDR2 FYNNEI. The germline V and J ends were trimmed by 7 bases and 3 bases, with 12 bases remaining between them. This CDR3 reads CASIPGGSNEKLFF. Here the CDR3 DNA reads TGTGCCAGCATTCCCGGGGGGTCTAATGAAAAACTGTTTTTT.

CDR3 in amino acids: CASKLRLAGRHEQYF. The CDR3 bases are TGTGCCAGCAAATTAAGACTAGCGGGGCGTCACGAGCAGTACTTC. The chain is built from TRBV2 and TRBJ2-7, with 11 bases matching TRBD2. Germline V gene lookup returns CDR1 SNHLY and CDR2 FYNNEI. This CDR3 region has 15 residues. V trimming: 7 bases; J trimming: 5 bases; junction bases outside the gene matches: 10.

The chain uses TRBV9 and TRBJ2-7, with D unresolved. The CDR3 consists of 14 residues. Germline CDR1 SGDLS, CDR2 YYNGEE. Trimming stripped 0 bases from V and 0 bases from J, with 7 bases between. The CDR3 coding sequence is TGTGCCAGCAGCGTAGTACCGAGCTCCTACGAGCAGTACTTC. Its protein is CASSVVPSSYEQYF.

The rearrangement links TRBV3-1 (or the pseudogene TRBV3-2) to TRBJ1-1, with D maybe TRBD1 (6 bases). CDR3 size: 15 residues. V lost 2 bases to trimming and J lost 0 bases, with 10 bases between them. Per germline, CDR1 LGHDT and CDR2 YNNKEL (reference sequence). The CDR3 sequence: CASSQTQGMNTEAFF. Here the CDR3 DNA reads TGTGCCAGCAGCCAAACACAGGGAATGAACACTGAAGCTTTCTTT.